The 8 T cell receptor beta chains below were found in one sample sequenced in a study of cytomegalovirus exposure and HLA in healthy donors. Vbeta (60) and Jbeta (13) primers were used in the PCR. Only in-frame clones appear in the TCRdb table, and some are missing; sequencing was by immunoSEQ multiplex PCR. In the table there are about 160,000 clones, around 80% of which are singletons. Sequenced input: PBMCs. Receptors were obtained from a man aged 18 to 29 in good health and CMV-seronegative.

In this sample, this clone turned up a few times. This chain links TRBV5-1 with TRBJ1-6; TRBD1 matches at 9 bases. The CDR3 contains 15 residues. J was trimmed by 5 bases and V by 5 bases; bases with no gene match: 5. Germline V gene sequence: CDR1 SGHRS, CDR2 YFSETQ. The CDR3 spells CASRSRTGDNSPLHF. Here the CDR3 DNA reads TGCGCCAGCAGATCCCGGACAGGGGATAATTCACCCCTCCACTTT.

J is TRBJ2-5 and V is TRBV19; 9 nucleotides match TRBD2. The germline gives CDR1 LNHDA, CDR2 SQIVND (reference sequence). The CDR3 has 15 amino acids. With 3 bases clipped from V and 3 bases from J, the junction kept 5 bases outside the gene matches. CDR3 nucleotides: TGTGCCAGTAGTATGAGGGGACTAGCAGAAGAGACCCAGTACTTC. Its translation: CASSMRGLAEETQYF.

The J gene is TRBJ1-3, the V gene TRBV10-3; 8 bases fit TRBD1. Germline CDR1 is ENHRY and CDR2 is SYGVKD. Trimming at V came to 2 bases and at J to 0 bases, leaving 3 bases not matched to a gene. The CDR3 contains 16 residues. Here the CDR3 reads CAISEGQGNSGNTIYF. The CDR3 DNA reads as TGTGCCATCAGTGAGGGACAGGGAAACTCTGGAAACACCATATATTTT.

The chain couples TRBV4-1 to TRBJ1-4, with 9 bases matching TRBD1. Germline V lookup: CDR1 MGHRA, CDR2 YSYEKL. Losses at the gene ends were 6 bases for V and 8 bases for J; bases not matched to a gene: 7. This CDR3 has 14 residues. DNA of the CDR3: TGCGCCAGCAGTCGGGACAGGGTATCCGAAAAACTGTTTTTT. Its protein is CASSRDRVSEKLFF.

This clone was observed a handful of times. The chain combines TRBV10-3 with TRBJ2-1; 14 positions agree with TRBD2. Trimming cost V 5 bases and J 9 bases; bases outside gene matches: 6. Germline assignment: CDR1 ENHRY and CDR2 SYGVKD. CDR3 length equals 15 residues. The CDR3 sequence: CAISPGTSGRSEQFF. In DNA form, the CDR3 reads TGTGCCATCAGTCCCGGGACTAGCGGGAGAAGTGAGCAGTTCTTC.

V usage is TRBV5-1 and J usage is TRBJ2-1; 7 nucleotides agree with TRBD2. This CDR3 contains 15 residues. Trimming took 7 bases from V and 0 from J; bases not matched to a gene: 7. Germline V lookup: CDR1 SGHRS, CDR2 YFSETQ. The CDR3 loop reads CASCGGVGSYNEQFF. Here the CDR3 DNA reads TGCGCCAGCTGCGGGGGAGTGGGCTCCTACAATGAGCAGTTCTTC. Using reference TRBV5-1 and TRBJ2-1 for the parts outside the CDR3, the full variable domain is KAGVTQTPRYLIKTRGQQVTLSCSPISGHRSVSWYQQTPGQGLQFLFEYFSETQRNKGNFPGRFSGRQFSNSRSEMNVSTLELGDSALYLCASCGGVGSYNEQFFGPGTRLTVL.

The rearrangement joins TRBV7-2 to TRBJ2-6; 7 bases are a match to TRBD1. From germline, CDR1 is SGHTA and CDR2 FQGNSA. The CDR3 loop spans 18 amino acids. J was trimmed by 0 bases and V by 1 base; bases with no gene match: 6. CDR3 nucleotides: TGTGCCAGCAGCTTAGGGCGACAGGGCCGCTCTGGGGCCAACGTCCTGACTTTC. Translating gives CASSLGRQGRSGANVLTF.

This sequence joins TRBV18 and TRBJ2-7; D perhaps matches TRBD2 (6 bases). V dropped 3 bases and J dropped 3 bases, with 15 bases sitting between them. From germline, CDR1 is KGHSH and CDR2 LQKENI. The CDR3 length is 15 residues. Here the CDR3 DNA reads TGTGCCAGCTCACCCGTGGGGGGTAGGGACTACGAGCAGTACTTC. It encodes CASSPVGGRDYEQYF.